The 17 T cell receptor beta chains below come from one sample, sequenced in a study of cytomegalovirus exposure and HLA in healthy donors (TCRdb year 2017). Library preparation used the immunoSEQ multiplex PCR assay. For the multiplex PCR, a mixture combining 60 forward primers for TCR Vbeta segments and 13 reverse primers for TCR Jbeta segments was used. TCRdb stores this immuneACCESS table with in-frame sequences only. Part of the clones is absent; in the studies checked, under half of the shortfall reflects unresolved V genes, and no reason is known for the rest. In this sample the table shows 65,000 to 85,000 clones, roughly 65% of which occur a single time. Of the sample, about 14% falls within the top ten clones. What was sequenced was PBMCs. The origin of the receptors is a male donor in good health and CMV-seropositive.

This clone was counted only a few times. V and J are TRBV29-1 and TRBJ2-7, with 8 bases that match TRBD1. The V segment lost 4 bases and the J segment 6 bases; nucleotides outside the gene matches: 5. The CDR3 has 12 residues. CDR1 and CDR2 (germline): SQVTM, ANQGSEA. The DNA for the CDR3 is TGCAGCGTTGGGACAGGGAAAGGCGAGCAGTACTTC. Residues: CSVGTGKGEQYF.

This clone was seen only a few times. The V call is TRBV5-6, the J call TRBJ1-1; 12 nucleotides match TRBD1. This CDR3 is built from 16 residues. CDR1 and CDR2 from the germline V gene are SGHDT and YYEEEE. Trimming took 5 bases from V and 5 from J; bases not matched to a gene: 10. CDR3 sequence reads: CASSPGTGGGNTEAFF. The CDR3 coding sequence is TGTGCCAGCAGTCCCGGGACAGGGGGCGGAAATACTGAAGCTTTCTTT.

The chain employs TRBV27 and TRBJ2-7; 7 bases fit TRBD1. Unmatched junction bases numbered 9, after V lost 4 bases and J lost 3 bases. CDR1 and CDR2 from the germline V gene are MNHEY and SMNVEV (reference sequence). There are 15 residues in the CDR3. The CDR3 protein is CASSYNRGGGYEQYF. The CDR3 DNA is TGTGCCAGCAGTTATAACAGGGGTGGTGGCTACGAGCAGTACTTC.

The CDR3 is CASSIRTSVSDTQYF. The CDR3 nucleotides are TGTGCCAGTAGTATCCGGACTAGCGTTTCAGATACGCAGTATTTT. The rearrangement links TRBV19 to TRBJ2-3, with TRBD2 matching over 9 bases. There are 15 residues in the CDR3. Germline-derived CDR1 and CDR2 are LNHDA and SQIVND (reference sequence). J lost 4 bases, V lost 3 bases, and 5 bases had no gene match.

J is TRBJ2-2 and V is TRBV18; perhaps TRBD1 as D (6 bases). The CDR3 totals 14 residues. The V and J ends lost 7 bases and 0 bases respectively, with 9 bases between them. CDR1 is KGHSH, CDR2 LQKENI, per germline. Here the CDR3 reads CASWTAANTGELFF. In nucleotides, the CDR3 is TGTGCCAGCTGGACAGCCGCGAACACCGGGGAGCTGTTTTTT.

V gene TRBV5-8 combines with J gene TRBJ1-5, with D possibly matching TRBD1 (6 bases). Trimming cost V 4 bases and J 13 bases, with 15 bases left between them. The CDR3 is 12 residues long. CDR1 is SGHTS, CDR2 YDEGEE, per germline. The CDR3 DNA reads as TGTGCCAGCAGCCCGACAGGAGTCGGTCAGCATTTT. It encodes CASSPTGVGQHF.

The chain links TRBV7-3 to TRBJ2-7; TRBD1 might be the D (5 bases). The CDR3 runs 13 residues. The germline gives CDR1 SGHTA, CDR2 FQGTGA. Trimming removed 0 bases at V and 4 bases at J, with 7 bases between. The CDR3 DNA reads TGTGCCAGCAGCTTAACAGGGGCTTACGAGCAGTACTTC. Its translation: CASSLTGAYEQYF.

The CDR3 sequence: CSVEVDRVTGELFF. The DNA of the CDR3 is TGCAGCGTTGAGGTGGACAGGGTTACCGGGGAGCTGTTTTTT. The gene calls are TRBV29-1 and TRBJ2-2; 8 bases map to TRBD1. V lost 3 bases, J lost 5 bases, and 5 bases stayed unmatched. Looked up from germline, CDR1 is SQVTM and CDR2 is ANQGSEA. This CDR3 region has 14 residues.

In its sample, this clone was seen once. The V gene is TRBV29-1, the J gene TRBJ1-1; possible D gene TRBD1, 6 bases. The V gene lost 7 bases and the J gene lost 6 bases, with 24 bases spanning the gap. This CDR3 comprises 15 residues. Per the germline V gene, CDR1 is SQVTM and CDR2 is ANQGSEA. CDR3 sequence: CSAGPRGQEGAEAFF. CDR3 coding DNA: TGCAGCGCTGGACCTCGGGGACAAGAAGGCGCTGAAGCTTTCTTT.

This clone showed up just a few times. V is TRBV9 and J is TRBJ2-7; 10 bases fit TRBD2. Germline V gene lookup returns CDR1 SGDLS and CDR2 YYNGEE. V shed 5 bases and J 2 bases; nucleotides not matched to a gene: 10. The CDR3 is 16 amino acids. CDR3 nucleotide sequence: TGTGCCAGCAGTCACGGCACTAGCGGGGCCACCTACGAGCAGTACTTC. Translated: CASSHGTSGATYEQYF.

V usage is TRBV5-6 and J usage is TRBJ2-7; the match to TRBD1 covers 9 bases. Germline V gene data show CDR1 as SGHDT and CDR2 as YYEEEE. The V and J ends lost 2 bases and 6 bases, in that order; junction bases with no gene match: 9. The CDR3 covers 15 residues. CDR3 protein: CASSLRTGVAGEQYF. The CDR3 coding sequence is TGTGCCAGCAGCTTAAGGACAGGGGTAGCGGGCGAGCAGTACTTC.

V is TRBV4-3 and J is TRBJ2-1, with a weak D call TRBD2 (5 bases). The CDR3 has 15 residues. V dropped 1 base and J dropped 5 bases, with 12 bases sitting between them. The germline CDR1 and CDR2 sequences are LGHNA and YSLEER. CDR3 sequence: CASSQVSDQNNEQFF. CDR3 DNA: TGCGCCAGCAGCCAAGTTAGCGATCAGAACAATGAGCAGTTCTTC.

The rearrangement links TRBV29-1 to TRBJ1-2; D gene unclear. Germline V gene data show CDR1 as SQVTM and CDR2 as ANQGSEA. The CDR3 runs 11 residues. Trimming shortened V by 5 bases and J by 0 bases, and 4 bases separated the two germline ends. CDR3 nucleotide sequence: TGCAGCGTTTTCGCTAACTATGGCTACACCTTC. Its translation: CSVFANYGYTF.

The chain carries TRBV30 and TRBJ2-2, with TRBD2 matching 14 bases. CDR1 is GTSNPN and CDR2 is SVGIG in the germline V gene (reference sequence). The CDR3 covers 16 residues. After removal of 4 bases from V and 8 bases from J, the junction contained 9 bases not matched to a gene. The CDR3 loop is CAWNRGLAGVRGELFF. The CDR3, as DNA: TGTGCCTGGAATCGGGGACTAGCGGGAGTTAGGGGGGAGCTGTTTTTT.

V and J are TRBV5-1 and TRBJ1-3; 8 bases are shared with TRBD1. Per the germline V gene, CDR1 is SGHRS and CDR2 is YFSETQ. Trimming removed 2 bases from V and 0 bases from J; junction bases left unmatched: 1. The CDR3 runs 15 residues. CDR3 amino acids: CASSLTGGSGNTIYF. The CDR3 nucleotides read TGCGCCAGCAGCTTAACAGGGGGCTCTGGAAACACCATATATTTT.

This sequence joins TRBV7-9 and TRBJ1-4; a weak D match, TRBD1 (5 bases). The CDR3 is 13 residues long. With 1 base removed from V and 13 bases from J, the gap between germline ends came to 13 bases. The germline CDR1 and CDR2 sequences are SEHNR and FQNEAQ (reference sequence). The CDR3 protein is CASSLVIGGSLFF. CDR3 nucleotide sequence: TGTGCCAGCAGCTTAGTTATCGGGGGGTCACTGTTTTTT.

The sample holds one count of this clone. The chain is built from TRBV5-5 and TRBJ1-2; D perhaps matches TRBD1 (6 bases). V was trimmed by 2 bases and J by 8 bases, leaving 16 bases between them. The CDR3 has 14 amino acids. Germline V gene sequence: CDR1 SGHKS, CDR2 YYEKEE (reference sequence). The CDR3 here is CASSFSQGTKGYTF. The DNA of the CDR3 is TGTGCCAGCAGCTTCTCCCAGGGGACGAAGGGCTACACCTTC.